This paragraph covers one T cell receptor beta chain sequence. Its antigen is unidentified. The data derive from a study of T cell responses to AZD1222 COVID-19 vaccine. Study-level findings and limits: Epitopes outside B.1.351 and B.1.1.7 mutated regions reportedly drew nearly half of spike TCRs. The sample set comprised mostly white British donors with more females, and clonal diversity was possibly underestimated.

The CDR3 is 20 residues long. Germline loops: CDR1 SGDLS, CDR2 YYNGEE. The V end was cut by 1 base, the J end by 7 bases, with 32 bases between. Assay used: immunoSEQ multiplex PCR; TCRdb lists only in-frame clones, some missing. The table shows some 150,000 clones, with 89% occurring only once. The TCR was taken from an adult in good health. V gene TRBV9 combines with J gene TRBJ1-1; D call uncertain. The material sequenced was peripheral blood, taken on day 0 of AZD1222 vaccination. In DNA form, the CDR3 reads TGTGCCAGCAGCGTAAACCCGACAACCTCTCAAAACCAAAGAGAGCTTGAAGCTTTCTTT. Amino acids: CASSVNPTTSQNQRELEAFF.